This T cell receptor beta chain was recorded in a study of CD4 T cells in relation to SARS-CoV-2 and coronaviruses. The study, taken as a whole, reports: Crossreactive clones expanded significantly less to SARS-CoV-2 than monoreactive clones. In roughly 65% of donors, memory CD4+ clonotypes crossrecognized SARS-CoV-2 and at least one common cold coronavirus spike. According to naive versus memory sequencing, detected responses are memory recall, not newly primed.

Clones were read by immunoSEQ multiplex PCR, and TCRdb kept only the in-frame ones, dropping some. The table lists tens of thousands of clones, around 93% of them singletons, with 0.12% to 0.15% in the top ten. As regards this clone: Its antigen remains unidentified.

CD4+ T cells from unexposed donors were obtained before the COVID-19 pandemic (2011-2018). Naive and memory CD4+ T cells came from enriched cryopreserved PBMCs. Material: naive CD4+ T cells from PBMCs. Subset here: naive CD4+ T cells isolated by negative enrichment. This TCR came from a human donor in good health.

The CDR3 protein is CASSRDRGSYNEQFF. The CDR3 DNA sequence: TGTGCCAGCAGTCGGGACAGGGGCTCCTACAATGAGCAGTTCTTC. The gene calls are TRBV6-5 and TRBJ2-1, with 10 bases lining up with TRBD1. The CDR3 is 15 residues long. V lost 5 bases to trimming and J lost 0 bases; unmatched junction nucleotides: 1. Germline V lookup: CDR1 MNHEY, CDR2 SVGAGI.